The 19 T cell receptor beta chains below all came from one sample that was sequenced in a study of T cells in Graves' hyperthyroidism and ophthalmopathy (dated by TCRdb to between 2018 and 2021). The library was made by multiplex PCR. TCRdb names Illumina HiSeq 2000 as the instrument used. The TCR beta CDR3 regions were amplified from the RNA transcripts. The first round of RT-PCR for the TCR CDR3 was performed with the HTBI primer set and the Qiagen OneStep RT-PCR kit. TCRdb ran its own pipeline on the public reads, namely fastp trimming at Q25 and MiXCR clone calling, and kept in-frame beta chains. For every CDR3 protein sequence, its rows merge into one entry that carries the most common genes and DNA. The sample records 550,000 to 700,000 distinct CDR3 sequences, around 42% of which are singletons. The top ten hold around a fifth of the sample. Material: peripheral blood or thyroid tissue (not recorded which). These receptors originate from an adult woman with Graves' disease, either hyperthyroidism or ophthalmopathy (not recorded which).

This clonotype was observed once. A much larger clone is a single base away; this may be a read error. The chain uses TRBV6-1 and TRBJ2-7; weak D call: TRBD1 (6 bases). Trimming removed 8 bases from V and 0 bases from J, with 20 bases in between. Germline lookup yields CDR1 MNHNS and CDR2 SASEGT. The CDR3 is made up of 16 amino acids. CDR3 loop: CASLNEAGTISYEQYF. DNA of the CDR3: TGTGCCAGCCTTAACGAAGCCGGGACAATCTCCTACGAGCAGTACTTC.

Many counts were recorded for this clonotype. V usage is TRBV7-9 and J usage is TRBJ2-6, with 8 bases identical to TRBD1. V lost 7 bases to trimming and J lost 2 bases; unmatched junction nucleotides: 10. In germline, CDR1 is SEHNR, CDR2 FQNEAQ (reference sequence). The CDR3 consists of 17 residues. The CDR3 DNA reads TGTGCCAGCACCCCCAGGACAGGGAGAGCTGGGGCCAACGTCCTGACTTTC. The encoded protein is CASTPRTGRAGANVLTF.

This clonotype was recorded once. The chain combines TRBV25-1 with TRBJ1-2, with a weak D call TRBD1 (6 bases). The CDR3 contains 15 residues. V lost 5 bases and J 3 bases, leaving 16 bases between the germline ends. The germline V gene has CDR1 MGHDK and CDR2 SYGVNS. CDR3 in amino acids: CASSTTGKIHYGYTF. Written as DNA, the CDR3 is TGTGCCAGCAGTACAACAGGGAAAATCCACTATGGCTACACCTTC.

This clonotype occurred many times. The chain carries TRBV10-2 and TRBJ1-4, with D uncertain. This CDR3 spans 16 amino acids. Trimming took off 11 bases at V and 0 bases at J, with 19 bases between the two ends. CDR1 is WSHSY, CDR2 SAAADI, per germline. In DNA, the CDR3 is TGCGCCCATATTACGGCAGCAATTGCAACTAATGAAAAACTGTTTTTT. Its translation is CAHITAAIATNEKLFF.

Ten or more counts support this clonotype. The rearrangement joins TRBV30 to TRBJ1-5; 7 bases fit TRBD1. The germline gives CDR1 GTSNPN, CDR2 SVGIG (reference sequence). The ends lost 3 bases at V and 3 bases at J; junction bases unmatched: 2. The CDR3 sequence is 13 residues long. This CDR3 is CAWSGQVNQPQHF. CDR3 bases: TGTGCCTGGAGCGGACAGGTCAATCAGCCCCAGCATTTT.

This sequence joins TRBV29-1 and TRBJ1-2; tentative D call: TRBD1 (5 bases). V lost 7 bases, J lost 4 bases, and 19 bases lay in between. Germline assignment: CDR1 SQVTM and CDR2 ANQGSEA. This CDR3 region has 14 residues. The DNA for the CDR3 is TGCAGCGCCGAGGGACTCCTGGATGGCTATGGCTACACCTTC. Translated: CSAEGLLDGYGYTF.

The chain employs TRBV25-1 and TRBJ2-5; D gene ambiguous. From germline, CDR1 is MGHDK and CDR2 SYGVNS. The CDR3 is made up of 13 amino acids. V shed 4 bases and J shed 3 bases, with 9 bases lying between them. CDR3 in DNA: TGTGCCAGCAGTGGCTATGGGGAAGAGACCCAGTACTTC. This codes for CASSGYGEETQYF.

The chain links TRBV5-8 to TRBJ2-3; D is undetermined. V lost 3 bases, J lost 7 bases, and 3 bases lay in between. The CDR3 is 10 residues long. Germline V gives CDR1 SGHTS, CDR2 YDEGEE. The CDR3 here is CASSWYTQYF. As DNA, the CDR3 is TGTGCCAGCAGCTGGTATACGCAGTATTTT.

The rearrangement uses TRBV7-6 and TRBJ2-5; the D call may be TRBD1 or TRBD2 (5 bases each). Trimming left V 5 bases short and J 7 bases short, with 32 bases between. The CDR3 extends over 19 amino acids. Germline assignment: CDR1 SGHVS and CDR2 FNYEAQ. CDR3 nucleotide sequence: TGTGCCAGCAGCCTCCCCGGGACCACCGGCACTATGACAAGTGGGACCCAGTACTTC. It specifies CASSLPGTTGTMTSGTQYF.

V gene TRBV7-2 combines with J gene TRBJ2-5; no definite D call. Germline V CDR1 and CDR2: SGHTA, FQGNSA. V lost 1 base and J 6 bases, leaving 9 bases between the germline ends. This CDR3 has 13 amino acids. CDR3 sequence reads: CASSLEVRKTQYF. For the CDR3, the DNA is TGTGCCAGCAGCTTAGAAGTGAGGAAGACCCAGTACTTC.

This clonotype was seen ten or more times. The chain links TRBV7-9 to TRBJ1-4, with 9 bases matching TRBD1. Trimming cost V 5 bases and J 5 bases; bases outside gene matches: 3. CDR3 length equals 14 residues. Germline V gives CDR1 SEHNR, CDR2 FQNEAQ (reference sequence). For the CDR3, the DNA is TGTGCCAGCAGCCGGGGACAGGGAAATGAAAAACTGTTTTTT. As protein: CASSRGQGNEKLFF.

The chain recombines TRBV5-5 with TRBJ1-4; D uncertain. The CDR3 length is 15 residues. Looked up from germline, CDR1 is SGHKS and CDR2 is YYEKEE (reference sequence). V lost 4 bases, J lost 7 bases, and 17 bases lay in between. CDR3 amino acids: CASSRPGREIEKLFF. CDR3 nucleotides: TGTGCCAGCAGCCGGCCGGGCCGGGAGATTGAAAAACTGTTTTTT.

This clonotype was observed a few times. The rearrangement joins TRBV15 to TRBJ2-5; 8 bases are a match to TRBD1. This CDR3 is built from 14 residues. The V segment lost 4 bases and the J segment 3 bases; nucleotides outside the gene matches: 4. Germline V gives CDR1 LNHNV, CDR2 YYDKDF (reference sequence). CDR3 sequence: CATSTYRGEETQYF. CDR3 coding DNA: TGTGCCACCAGCACTTACAGGGGGGAAGAGACCCAGTACTTC.

A remark on this clonotype: The junction differs from germline at one of its ends, possibly a read error. The gene calls are TRBV6-1 and TRBJ2-2; possibly TRBD2 for D (5 bases). The germline CDR1 and CDR2 sequences are MNHNS and SASEGT. CDR3 length: 8 amino acids. The DNA of the CDR3 is TGTGCCAGCAGCGACGGGATTTTT. Protein product: CASSDGIF.

This clonotype was counted at least ten times. The chain is built from TRBV19 and TRBJ1-2; no clear D gene. CDR1 is LNHDA, CDR2 SQIVND, per germline (reference sequence). The V gene lost 7 bases and the J gene lost 1 base, with 13 bases spanning the gap. This CDR3 has 14 amino acids. Here the CDR3 DNA reads TGTGCCAGTAAGTTGGAGGTGGATAACTATGGCTACACCTTC. Its protein product is CASKLEVDNYGYTF.

The sample holds many counts of this clonotype. DNA for the CDR3: TGTGCCAGCAGCCGAGCGTTTGGGGCCCAGCCCCAGCATTTT. Its protein is CASSRAFGAQPQHF. The V call is TRBV3-1, the J call TRBJ1-5, with a possible D match to TRBD1 (5 bases). The V end was cut by 4 bases, the J end by 7 bases, with 14 bases between. CDR3 length equals 14 residues. CDR1 and CDR2 (germline): LGHDT, YNNKEL (reference sequence). The whole variable domain, remainder taken from reference TRBV3-1 and TRBJ1-5, is DTAVSQTPKYLVTQMGNDKSIKCEQNLGHDTMYWYKQDSKKFLKIMFSYNNKELIINETVPNRFSPKSPDKAHLNLHINSLELGDSAVYFCASSRAFGAQPQHFGDGTRLSIL.

The rearrangement uses TRBV18 and TRBJ2-7, with TRBD1 matching over 10 bases. Per germline, CDR1 KGHSH and CDR2 LQKENI. The CDR3 runs to 16 residues. Trimming cost V 5 bases and J 0 bases; bases outside gene matches: 7. CDR3 DNA sequence: TGTGCCAGCTCAGGCCGGGACAGGGGAGGCTCCTACGAGCAGTACTTC. This sequence encodes CASSGRDRGGSYEQYF. The full variable domain, rest sourced from reference TRBV18 and TRBJ2-7, is NAGVMQNPRHLVRRRGQEARLRCSPMKGHSHVYWYRQLPEEGLKFMVYLQKENIIDESGMPKERFSAEFPKEGPSILRIQQVVRGDSAAYFCASSGRDRGGSYEQYFGPGTRLTVT.

The chain is built from TRBV10-3 and TRBJ1-4, with D perhaps TRBD1 (6 bases). CDR3 length: 15 amino acids. CDR1 and CDR2 from the germline V gene are ENHRY and SYGVKD. V was cut by 4 bases and J by 7 bases, with 16 bases left in between. In DNA, the CDR3 is TGTGCCATCAGTGTCCTAGGACAGAACACTGAAAAACTGTTTTTT. This translates into CAISVLGQNTEKLFF.

The CDR3 is CSVAEGGEKLFF. Written as DNA, the CDR3 is TGCAGCGTTGCTGAAGGGGGTGAAAAACTGTTTTTT. The rearrangement links TRBV29-1 to TRBJ1-4, with TRBD1 as a possible D gene (6 bases). The CDR3 is 12 amino acids. Trimming stripped 4 bases from V and 7 bases from J, with 10 bases between. CDR1 and CDR2 (germline): SQVTM, ANQGSEA.